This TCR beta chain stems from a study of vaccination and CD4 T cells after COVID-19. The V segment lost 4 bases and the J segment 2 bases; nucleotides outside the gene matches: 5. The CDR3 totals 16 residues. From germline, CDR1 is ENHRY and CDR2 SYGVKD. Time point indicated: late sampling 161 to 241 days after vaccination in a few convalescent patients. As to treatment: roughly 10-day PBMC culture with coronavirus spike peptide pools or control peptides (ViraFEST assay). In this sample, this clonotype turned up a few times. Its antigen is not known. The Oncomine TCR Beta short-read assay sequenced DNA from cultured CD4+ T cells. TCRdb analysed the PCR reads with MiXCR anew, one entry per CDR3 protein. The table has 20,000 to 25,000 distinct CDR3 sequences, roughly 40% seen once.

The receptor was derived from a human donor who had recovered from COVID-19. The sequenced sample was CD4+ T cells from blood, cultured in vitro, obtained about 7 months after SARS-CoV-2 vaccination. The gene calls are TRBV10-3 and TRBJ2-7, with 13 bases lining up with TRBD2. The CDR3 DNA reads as TGTGCCATCAGTGCCGGGACTAGCGGGATAGCCTACGAGCAGTACTTC. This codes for CAISAGTSGIAYEQYF.